This T cell receptor (beta chain) was retrieved from a study of T cells in Graves' hyperthyroidism and ophthalmopathy. Regions amplified from RNA transcripts were the TCR beta CDR3 regions. In the first-round RT-PCR of the TCR CDR3, the HTBI primer set was used. MiXCR, applied by TCRdb to the multiplex PCR reads, yields one record per CDR3 protein. This sample has around 700,000 distinct CDR3 sequences; under 45% occur once, and the top ten carry around 30%. From under 12 ml of fresh peripheral blood, PBMCs were isolated. The CDR3 is 14 residues long. V was pared by 6 bases and J by 3 bases, with 14 bases between. Germline CDR1 is SGHVS and CDR2 is FNYEAQ.

Sample: blood. The chain links TRBV7-6 to TRBJ2-5, with D possibly TRBD2 on 6 matching bases. The clonotype comes from a woman aged 40 to 50 with Graves' hyperthyroidism. The CDR3 loop reads CASSQAGSKETQYF. The DNA for the CDR3 is TGTGCCAGCAGTCAGGCGGGGAGCAAAGAGACCCAGTACTTC.